The source of this T cell receptor beta chain is a study of cytomegalovirus exposure and HLA in healthy donors. Points from the study as a whole: It was reported in a later analysis that an Asian-associated ancestry cluster showed fewer N-insertions than the approximately 700-donor mean.

Primers included in the PCR were 60 Vbeta and 13 Jbeta primers. TCRdb keeps only in-frame clones here, not all; method: immunoSEQ multiplex PCR. The data hold around 150,000 clones, with 80% observed a single time. As for this clone: Its cognate antigen is unknown.

CDR3 size: 16 residues. V lost 4 bases and J lost 7, with 19 bases in between. The germline V gene encodes CDR1 MDHEN and CDR2 SYDVKM. This clonotype was obtained from a man aged 25 to 40 in good health and CMV-seronegative. Sequences were obtained from PBMCs. V and J are TRBV28 and TRBJ2-2, with D possibly being TRBD1 (6 bases). The CDR3 sequence: CASSSRSGQPYGELFF. The CDR3 nucleotides are TGTGCCAGCAGTTCAAGGTCGGGACAACCTTACGGGGAGCTGTTTTTT.